What follows is one TCR beta chain and its context. Other DNA sequences within the sample encode an identical CDR3. Everyone who took part was about 18 to 89 years old, and they came from about two dozen US areas. Self-reported history from a screening survey and questionnaire set each donor's cohort. In the source study's methods: Reference gene primer amplification gave estimated nucleated cell counts. This table comes from immunoSEQ multiplex PCR, and its TCRdb copy is limited to in-frame clones, with some not included. V, J and clone size derive from that table, while D and trimming were established from the DNA sequence. The sample lists under 450,000 clones; roughly four fifths were seen once. This record belongs to a study of blood T cell repertoires in COVID-19. Study details: Specimens from acute and convalescent COVID-19 originated in the United States, Italy and Spain.

Germline V gene lookup returns CDR1 SGDLS and CDR2 YYNGEE. This CDR3 contains 14 residues. Unmatched junction bases numbered 3, after V lost 4 bases and J lost 2 bases. The gene calls are TRBV9 and TRBJ2-7; 10 bases match TRBD1. The TCR sequence derives from a woman aged 45-59 years who had recovered from COVID-19. Sample: PBMCs or T cells enriched from blood (not recorded which). The CDR3 sequence: CASSPGQGAYEQYF. CDR3 sequence (DNA): TGTGCCAGCAGCCCAGGACAGGGGGCCTACGAGCAGTACTTC. Full variable domain (remainder filled in from reference TRBV9 and TRBJ2-7): DSGVTQTPKHLITATGQRVTLRCSPRSGDLSVYWYQQSLDQGLQFLIQYYNGEERAKGNILERFSAQQFPDLHSELNLSSLELGDSALYFCASSPGQGAYEQYFGPGTRLTVT.